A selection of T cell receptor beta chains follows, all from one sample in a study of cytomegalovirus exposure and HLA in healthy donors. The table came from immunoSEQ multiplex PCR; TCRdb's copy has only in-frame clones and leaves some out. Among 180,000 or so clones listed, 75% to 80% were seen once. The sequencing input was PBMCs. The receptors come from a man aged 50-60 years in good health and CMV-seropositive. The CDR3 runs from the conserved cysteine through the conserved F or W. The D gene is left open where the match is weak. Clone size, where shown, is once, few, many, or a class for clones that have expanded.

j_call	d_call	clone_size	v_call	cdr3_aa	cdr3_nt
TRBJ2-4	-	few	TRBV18	CASSPRIREDIQYF	TGTGCCAGCTCACCACGAATCAGGGAGGACATTCAGTACTTC
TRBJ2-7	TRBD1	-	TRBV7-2	CASSSGPRTGSNYEQYF	TGTGCCAGCAGCTCCGGCCCTAGGACAGGCTCCAACTACGAGCAGTACTTC
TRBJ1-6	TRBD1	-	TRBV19	CASSMGTGASYNSPLHF	TGTGCCAGTAGTATGGGGACAGGGGCATCCTATAATTCACCCCTCCACTTT
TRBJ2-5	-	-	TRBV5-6	CASSLDRTDQETQYF	TGTGCCAGCAGCTTGGACCGGACAGACCAAGAGACCCAGTACTTC
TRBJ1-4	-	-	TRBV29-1	CSVGDIGVGEKLFF	TGCAGCGTTGGGGATATCGGGGTGGGTGAAAAACTGTTTTTT
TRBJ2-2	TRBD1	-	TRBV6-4	CASSDKGAGGTGELFF	TGTGCCAGCAGTGACAAAGGGGCAGGGGGCACCGGGGAGCTGTTTTTT
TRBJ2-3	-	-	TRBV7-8	CASSPKGVESYTDTQYF	TGTGCCAGCAGCCCGAAGGGGGTCGAATCCTACACAGATACGCAGTATTTT
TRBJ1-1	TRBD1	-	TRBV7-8	CASSLPTGGVADTEAFF	TGTGCCAGCAGCTTACCAACAGGGGGCGTCGCGGACACTGAAGCTTTCTTT
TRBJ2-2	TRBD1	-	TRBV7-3	CASSSSRGQGELFF	TGTGCCAGCAGCTCAAGCAGGGGGCAGGGGGAGCTGTTTTTT
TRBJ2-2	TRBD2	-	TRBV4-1	CASSFGTGTINTGELFF	TGCGCCAGCAGCTTCGGGACGGGGACTATTAACACCGGGGAGCTGTTTTTT
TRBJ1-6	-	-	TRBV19	CASRDNHNSPLHF	TGTGCCAGCCGGGACAACCATAATTCACCCCTCCACTTT
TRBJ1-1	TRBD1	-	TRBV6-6	CASWTGGLNTEAFF	TGTGCCAGCTGGACAGGGGGCTTGAACACTGAAGCTTTCTTT
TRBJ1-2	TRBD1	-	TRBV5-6	CASSLGTGGDGYTF	TGTGCCAGCAGCTTAGGGACAGGGGGTGATGGCTACACCTTC
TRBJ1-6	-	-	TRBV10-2	CASSDVTVNSPLHF	TGCGCCAGCAGTGATGTAACAGTCAATTCACCCCTCCACTTT
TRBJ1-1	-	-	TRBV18	CASSPARGNTEAFF	TGTGCCAGCTCACCAGCCAGGGGGAACACTGAAGCTTTCTTT
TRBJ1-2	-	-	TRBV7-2	CASSNRTRSYGYTF	TGTGCCAGCAGCAATCGGACAAGGAGCTATGGCTACACCTTC
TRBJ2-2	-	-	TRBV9	CASSVEGRNTGELFF	TGTGCCAGCAGCGTAGAAGGGAGGAACACCGGGGAGCTGTTTTTT
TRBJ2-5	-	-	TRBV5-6	CASSLRTGEETQYF	TGTGCCAGCAGCTTGAGGACGGGGGAAGAGACCCAGTACTTC
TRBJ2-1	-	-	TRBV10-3	CAISGLQANEQFF	TGTGCCATCAGTGGCTTGCAGGCCAATGAGCAGTTCTTC
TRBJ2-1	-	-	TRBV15	CATSRVGDTSYNEQFF	TGTGCCACCAGCAGAGTGGGGGACACCTCCTACAATGAGCAGTTCTTC
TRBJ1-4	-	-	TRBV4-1	CASSQVLVFRKSTNEKLFF	TGCGCCAGCAGCCAAGTTTTAGTCTTCAGGAAGTCAACTAATGAAAAACTGTTTTTT
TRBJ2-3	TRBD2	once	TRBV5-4	CASRGGLAGTSTDTQYF	TGTGCCAGCAGAGGGGGACTAGCGGGTACCTCCACAGATACGCAGTATTTT
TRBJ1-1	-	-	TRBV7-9	CASSFFGDMNTEAFF	TGTGCCAGCAGCTTTTTCGGGGACATGAACACTGAAGCTTTCTTT
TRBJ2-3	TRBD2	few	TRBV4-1	CASSQVIAGGGRGTDTQYF	TGCGCCAGCAGCCAAGTCATAGCGGGGGGAGGGAGGGGCACAGATACGCAGTATTTT
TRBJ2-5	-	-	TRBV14	CASSQVEKTQYF	TGTGCCAGCAGCCAAGTGGAGAAGACCCAGTACTTC
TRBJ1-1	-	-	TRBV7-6	CASSSRDSEGTEAFF	TGTGCCAGCAGCTCCCGGGACTCGGAGGGCACTGAAGCTTTCTTT
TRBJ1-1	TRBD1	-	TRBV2	CASSPDRTNTEAFF	TGTGCCAGCAGTCCGGACAGGACGAACACTGAAGCTTTCTTT
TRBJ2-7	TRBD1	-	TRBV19	CASSGSWTGGSYEQYF	TGTGCCAGTAGTGGTTCTTGGACAGGGGGCTCTTACGAGCAGTACTTC
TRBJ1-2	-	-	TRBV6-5	CASSYSKGGNYGYTF	TGTGCCAGCAGTTACTCGAAGGGGGGGAACTATGGCTACACCTTC
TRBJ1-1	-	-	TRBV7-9	CASSRQGQLPEAFF	TGTGCCAGCAGCCGCCAGGGACAATTGCCTGAAGCTTTCTTT
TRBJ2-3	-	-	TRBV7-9	CASSFGARSTDTQYF	TGTGCCAGCAGCTTTGGGGCGAGGAGCACAGATACGCAGTATTTT
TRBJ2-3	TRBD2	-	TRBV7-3	CASSPRGTSWTDTQYF	TGTGCCAGCAGCCCCCGAGGGACTAGCTGGACAGATACGCAGTATTTT
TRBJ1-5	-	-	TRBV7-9	CASSLGSGGNQPQHF	TGTGCCAGCAGCTTGGGGAGCGGCGGCAATCAGCCCCAGCATTTT
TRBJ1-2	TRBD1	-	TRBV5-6	CASSWGTGSDGYTF	TGTGCCAGCAGCTGGGGGACAGGGTCCGATGGCTACACCTTC
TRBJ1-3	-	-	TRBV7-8	CASSSAGRTIGNTIYF	TGTGCCAGCAGCTCCGCGGGGAGGACGATTGGAAACACCATATATTTT
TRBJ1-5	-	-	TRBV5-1	CASSLLGCRGFGFQPQHF	TGCGCCAGCAGCCTCCTAGGATGTAGAGGTTTCGGTTTCCAGCCCCAGCATTTT
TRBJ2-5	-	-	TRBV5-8	CASRPVRYQETQYF	TGTGCCAGCAGGCCCGTACGGTACCAAGAGACCCAGTACTTC
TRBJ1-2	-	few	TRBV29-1	CSVVRGDKGYGYTF	TGCAGCGTTGTCCGAGGGGACAAGGGCTATGGCTACACCTTC
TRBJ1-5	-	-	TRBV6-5	CASSYSMAQNQPQHF	TGTGCCAGCAGTTACTCGATGGCACAGAATCAGCCCCAGCATTTT
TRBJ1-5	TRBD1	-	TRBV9	CASNPTGRDQPQHF	TGTGCCAGCAACCCGACAGGGAGAGATCAGCCCCAGCATTTT
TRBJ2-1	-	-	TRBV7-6	CASSFGTGSYNEQFF	TGTGCCAGCAGCTTCGGGACTGGCTCCTACAATGAGCAGTTCTTC
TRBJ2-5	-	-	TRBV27	CASSPQGLPIEQYF	TGTGCCAGCAGTCCACAGGGTTTGCCCATAGAGCAGTACTTC
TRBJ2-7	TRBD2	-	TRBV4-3	CASSQDGGEGEQYF	TGCGCCAGCAGCCAAGACGGCGGGGAGGGAGAGCAGTACTTC
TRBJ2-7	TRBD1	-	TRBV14	CASSPMGQGYEQYF	TGTGCCAGCAGCCCTATGGGACAGGGCTACGAGCAGTACTTC
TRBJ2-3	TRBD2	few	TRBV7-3	CASSLGLAGTDTQYF	TGTGCCAGCAGCCTGGGACTAGCGGGGACAGATACGCAGTATTTT